The 26 T cell receptor beta chains in this list originate from one sample, sequenced in a study of cytomegalovirus exposure and HLA in healthy donors. PCR involved 60 Vbeta and 13 Jbeta primers. Assay: immunoSEQ multiplex PCR; the TCRdb copy retains only in-frame clones and omits some. The table has about 190,000 clones, 80% to 85% seen once. Sequencing used PBMCs. The receptors were sampled from a woman aged 18 to 35 in good health and CMV-seropositive.

This chain links TRBV4-1 with TRBJ2-3; D call uncertain. CDR3 length equals 17 residues. CDR1 is MGHRA and CDR2 is YSYEKL in the germline V gene. V lost 1 base to trimming and J lost 2 bases, with 16 bases between them. Here the CDR3 reads CASSQAGAPEPTDTQYF. The CDR3 DNA sequence: TGCGCCAGCAGCCAAGCGGGTGCCCCGGAACCCACAGATACGCAGTATTTT.

The chain employs TRBV19 and TRBJ2-3, with TRBD1 matching over 8 bases. Per the germline V gene, CDR1 is LNHDA and CDR2 is SQIVND (reference sequence). The CDR3 extends over 14 amino acids. The junction had 11 bases not matched to a gene; V was cut back by 9 bases and J by 6 bases. As DNA, the CDR3 is TGTGCCAGCAAGCAACAGGGGGTAACGGATACGCAGTATTTT. Encoded protein: CASKQQGVTDTQYF.

By frequency in the sample, this clone is medium-sized. The chain links TRBV6-4 to TRBJ1-5; D is uncertain. Germline lookup yields CDR1 MRHNA and CDR2 SNTAGT. V dropped 3 bases and J dropped 6 bases, with 12 bases sitting between them. The CDR3 totals 14 residues. The CDR3 nucleotides read TGTGCCAGCAGTGAGGAGGGTTTAAGTCAGCCCCAGCATTTT. Translation gives CASSEEGLSQPQHF.

This clone occurred a few times. The chain recombines TRBV11-3 with TRBJ2-2; the D gene is possibly TRBD1 (6 bases). Trimming shortened V by 5 bases and J by 1 base, and 8 bases separated the two germline ends. The CDR3 extends over 14 amino acids. Germline-derived CDR1 and CDR2 are SGHNT and YENEEA. As DNA, the CDR3 is TGTGCCAGCAGCCCGACAGGGAACACCGGGGAGCTGTTTTTT. As protein: CASSPTGNTGELFF.

The rearrangement joins TRBV5-6 to TRBJ2-2, with a possible D match to TRBD1 (6 bases). Germline values: CDR1 SGHDT, CDR2 YYEEEE. V lost 0 bases and J 6 bases, leaving 15 bases between the germline ends. The CDR3 has 16 amino acids. The CDR3 reads CASSLEGVTISGELFF. CDR3 in DNA: TGTGCCAGCAGCTTGGAGGGGGTTACCATCTCCGGGGAGCTGTTTTTT. Full variable domain (rest looked up from reference TRBV5-6 and TRBJ2-2): DAGVTQSPTHLIKTRGQQVTLRCSPKSGHDTVSWYQQALGQGPQFIFQYYEEEERQRGNFPDRFSGHQFPNYSSELNVNALLLGDSALYLCASSLEGVTISGELFFGEGSRLTVL.

The rearrangement links TRBV5-6 to TRBJ1-3, with D unresolved. The germline V gene has CDR1 SGHDT and CDR2 YYEEEE. CDR3 size: 13 residues. With 0 bases removed from V and 1 base from J, the gap between germline ends came to 2 bases. This CDR3 reads CASSLASGNTIYF. The CDR3 DNA reads as TGTGCCAGCAGCTTGGCATCTGGAAACACCATATATTTT.

The DNA for the CDR3 is TGTACCATCCCAAATAACCCGGGACAGGGGTTTAATTCACCCCTCCACTTT. The encoded protein is CTIPNNPGQGFNSPLHF. J is TRBJ1-6 and V is TRBV28; TRBD1 matches 10 bases. The CDR3 contains 17 residues. Germline V gene data show CDR1 as MDHEN and CDR2 as SYDVKM.

The chain is built from TRBV4-2 and TRBJ2-2; 7 positions match TRBD1. V was pared by 1 base and J by 0 bases, with 8 bases of the junction left unmatched. Germline CDR1 LGHNA, CDR2 YNFKEQ. The CDR3 consists of 18 residues. The CDR3 nucleotides are TGTGCCAGCAGCCAAGGTCTAGGGGGCGAAGCGAACACCGGGGAGCTGTTTTTT. Amino acids: CASSQGLGGEANTGELFF.

This clone was found once. The chain employs TRBV5-1 and TRBJ2-1, with 8 bases fitting TRBD2. This CDR3 is 14 amino acids long. The V gene end was trimmed by 0 bases and the J gene end by 7 bases; junction bases not matched to a gene: 3. Germline V lookup: CDR1 SGHRS, CDR2 YFSETQ. CDR3 nucleotides: TGCGCCAGCAGCTTGGTCACTAGCGGTAATGAGCAGTTCTTC. This codes for CASSLVTSGNEQFF.

V and J are TRBV18 and TRBJ2-7; 7 bases align to TRBD1. V lost 3 bases, J lost 0 bases, and 2 bases stayed unmatched. Germline lookup yields CDR1 KGHSH and CDR2 LQKENI. The CDR3 is 14 amino acids. This CDR3 is CASSPGQSSYEQYF. Here the CDR3 DNA reads TGTGCCAGCTCACCGGGACAGAGCTCCTACGAGCAGTACTTC.

The V and J genes are TRBV5-1 and TRBJ2-7; 8 positions agree with TRBD2. V lost 4 bases, J lost 8 bases, and 8 bases stayed unmatched. The CDR3 spans 13 residues. Germline CDR1 is SGHRS and CDR2 is YFSETQ. CDR3 nucleotide sequence: TGCGCCAGCAGCGGCACAGCGGGGGCTAAGCAGTACGTC. Translating gives CASSGTAGAKQYV.

The chain has TRBV10-3 and TRBJ2-2, with D uncertain. This CDR3 region has 17 residues. V was trimmed by 0 bases and J by 1 base, leaving 12 bases between them. Per the germline V gene, CDR1 is ENHRY and CDR2 is SYGVKD. Written as DNA, the CDR3 is TGTGCCATCAGTGAGTCTGGTGACTCGATGAACACCGGGGAGCTGTTTTTT. As protein: CAISESGDSMNTGELFF.

J is TRBJ2-2 and V is TRBV4-1; TRBD1 is a possible D gene (6 bases). CDR1 and CDR2 (germline): MGHRA, YSYEKL. This CDR3 has 16 amino acids. V lost 2 bases and J 3 bases, leaving 13 bases between the germline ends. CDR3 nucleotide sequence: TGCGCCAGCAGCCAACAAACAGGGCCGGACACCGGGGAGCTGTTTTTT. As protein: CASSQQTGPDTGELFF.

The chain recombines TRBV19 with TRBJ1-1; D not certain. CDR3 length: 15 residues. Trimming removed 0 bases from V and 5 bases from J, with 13 bases in between. Germline V gives CDR1 LNHDA, CDR2 SQIVND (reference sequence). For the CDR3, the DNA is TGTGCCAGTAGTATAGATCAGCGGTTTATAACTGAAGCTTTCTTT. Protein product: CASSIDQRFITEAFF.

The chain employs TRBV7-9 and TRBJ2-7; TRBD1 agrees at 10 bases. V was clipped by 5 bases and J by 6 bases; unmatched bases: 10. In germline, CDR1 is SEHNR, CDR2 FQNEAQ (reference sequence). The CDR3 has 15 residues. CDR3 nucleotide sequence: TGTGCCAGCAGCCACCTCGGGACAGGGGAAGTCGAGCAGTACTTC. It translates to CASSHLGTGEVEQYF.

The chain links TRBV4-1 to TRBJ2-2, with 9 bases identical to TRBD1. The CDR3 has 17 amino acids. J gave up 4 bases and V 3 bases, and 9 bases lay outside the gene matches. The germline V gene has CDR1 MGHRA and CDR2 YSYEKL. The chain's CDR3 is CASSQGPGQGTTGELFF. The CDR3 DNA is TGCGCCAGCAGCCAGGGCCCGGGACAGGGAACCACCGGGGAGCTGTTTTTT.

The V and J genes are TRBV27 and TRBJ1-1; tentative D call: TRBD1 (6 bases). V lost 6 bases and J lost 1, with 12 bases in between. Germline values: CDR1 MNHEY, CDR2 SMNVEV (reference sequence). The CDR3 loop spans 14 amino acids. The CDR3 loop is CASRGWGQNTEAFF. In DNA form, the CDR3 reads TGTGCCAGCAGAGGGTGGGGACAGAACACTGAAGCTTTCTTT.

V usage is TRBV2 and J usage is TRBJ2-5, with 10 bases identical to TRBD2. This CDR3 region has 15 residues. Germline V gene sequence: CDR1 SNHLY, CDR2 FYNNEI. V was pared by 6 bases and J by 2 bases, with 6 bases of the junction left unmatched. The CDR3 DNA reads TGTGCCAGCAGGTCCGCTAGCGGGGGACAAGAGACCCAGTACTTC. This codes for CASRSASGGQETQYF.

The CDR3 is CASSSRLAGGHTGELFF. DNA for the CDR3: TGTGCCAGCAGCTCCAGACTAGCGGGGGGGCACACCGGGGAGCTGTTTTTT. The chain has TRBV11-2 and TRBJ2-2, with TRBD2 matching over 14 bases. This CDR3 region has 17 residues. Germline CDR1 and CDR2: SGHAT and FQNNGV. With 4 bases clipped from V and 3 bases from J, the junction kept 4 bases outside the gene matches.

This clone was seen only a few times. This chain connects TRBV7-8 to TRBJ1-1; D unclear. CDR3 length equals 13 residues. CDR1 and CDR2 (germline): SGHVS, FQNEAQ. V lost 8 bases to trimming and J lost 0 bases, with 10 bases between them. CDR3 sequence: CASERALNTEAFF. Here the CDR3 DNA reads TGTGCCAGCGAGAGGGCCCTGAACACTGAAGCTTTCTTT.

CDR3 sequence: CAAEGTSGGGPSTDTQYF. The CDR3 DNA reads TGTGCCGCAGAGGGGACTAGCGGGGGAGGTCCTAGCACAGATACGCAGTATTTT. The gene calls are TRBV15 and TRBJ2-3; 14 bases agree with TRBD2. Germline V gene sequence: CDR1 LNHNV, CDR2 YYDKDF (reference sequence). After removal of 11 bases from V and 0 bases from J, the junction contained 13 bases not matched to a gene. The CDR3 totals 18 residues. The whole variable domain, filled in from reference TRBV15 and TRBJ2-3, reads DAMVIQNPRYQVTQFGKPVTLSCSQTLNHNVMYWYQQKSSQAPKLLFHYYDKDFNNEADTPDNFQSRRPNTSFCFLDIRSPGLGDTAMYLCAAEGTSGGGPSTDTQYFGPGTRLTVL.

The V gene is TRBV30, the J gene TRBJ1-2; D not resolved. Germline V gene sequence: CDR1 GTSNPN, CDR2 SVGIG (reference sequence). The germline V and J ends were trimmed by 8 bases and 1 base, with 14 bases remaining between them. The CDR3 consists of 13 residues. The CDR3 is CAHTRSNNYGYTF. CDR3 nucleotide sequence: TGTGCCCATACGCGGTCTAATAACTATGGCTACACCTTC. The variable domain in full, with the rest retrieved from reference TRBV30 and TRBJ1-2, is SQTIHQWPATLVQPVGSPLSLECTVEGTSNPNLYWYRQAAGRGLQLLFYSVGIGQISSEVPQNLSASRPQDRQFILSSKKLLLSDSGFYLCAHTRSNNYGYTFGSGTRLTVV.

This clone came up a few times. The chain carries TRBV7-2 and TRBJ1-6; 8 positions agree with TRBD1. V was clipped by 5 bases and J by 5 bases; unmatched bases: 5. From germline, CDR1 is SGHTA and CDR2 FQGNSA. The CDR3 spans 15 residues. CDR3 nucleotide sequence: TGTGCCAGCAGCACACGACAGGGGAATAATTCACCCCTCCACTTT. Its protein is CASSTRQGNNSPLHF.

V usage is TRBV18 and J usage is TRBJ1-3; the D is unclear. Germline V gene data show CDR1 as KGHSH and CDR2 as LQKENI. Deletions cut 3 bases from V and 1 base from J, with 10 bases between. The CDR3 runs to 15 residues. The CDR3 loop reads CASSPSTRSGNTIYF. The CDR3 DNA sequence: TGTGCCAGCTCACCGTCCACTAGATCTGGAAACACCATATATTTT. Drawing the rest from reference TRBV18 and TRBJ1-3, the complete variable domain is NAGVMQNPRHLVRRRGQEARLRCSPMKGHSHVYWYRQLPEEGLKFMVYLQKENIIDESGMPKERFSAEFPKEGPSILRIQQVVRGDSAAYFCASSPSTRSGNTIYFGEGSWLTVV.

The chain links TRBV5-1 to TRBJ1-6; D is uncertain. The CDR3 has 15 amino acids. CDR1 is SGHRS and CDR2 is YFSETQ in the germline V gene. The V gene lost 0 bases and the J gene lost 10 bases, with 14 bases spanning the gap. DNA of the CDR3: TGCGCCAGCAGCTTGGGAGGTCGTATCGACTCACCCCTCCACTTT. Encoded protein: CASSLGGRIDSPLHF.

The chain combines TRBV4-2 with TRBJ1-2, with D unresolved. Germline CDR1 reads LGHNA; CDR2 reads YNFKEQ. Trimming stripped 0 bases from V and 4 bases from J, with 9 bases between. CDR3 length: 14 residues. The CDR3 DNA follows: TGTGCCAGCAGCCAAGAAAAGCAGGTCTATGGCTACACCTTC. This gives the protein CASSQEKQVYGYTF.